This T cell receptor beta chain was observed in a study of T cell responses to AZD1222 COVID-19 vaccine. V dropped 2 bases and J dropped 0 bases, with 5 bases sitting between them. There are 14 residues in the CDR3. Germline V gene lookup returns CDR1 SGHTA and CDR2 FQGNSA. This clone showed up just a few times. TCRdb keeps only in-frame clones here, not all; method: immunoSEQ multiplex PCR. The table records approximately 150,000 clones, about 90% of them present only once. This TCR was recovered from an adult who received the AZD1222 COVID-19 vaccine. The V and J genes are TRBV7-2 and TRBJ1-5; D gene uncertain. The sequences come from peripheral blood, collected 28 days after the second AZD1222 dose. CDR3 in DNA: TGTGCCAGCAGCTTATACCATAGCAATCAGCCCCAGCATTTT. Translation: CASSLYHSNQPQHF.